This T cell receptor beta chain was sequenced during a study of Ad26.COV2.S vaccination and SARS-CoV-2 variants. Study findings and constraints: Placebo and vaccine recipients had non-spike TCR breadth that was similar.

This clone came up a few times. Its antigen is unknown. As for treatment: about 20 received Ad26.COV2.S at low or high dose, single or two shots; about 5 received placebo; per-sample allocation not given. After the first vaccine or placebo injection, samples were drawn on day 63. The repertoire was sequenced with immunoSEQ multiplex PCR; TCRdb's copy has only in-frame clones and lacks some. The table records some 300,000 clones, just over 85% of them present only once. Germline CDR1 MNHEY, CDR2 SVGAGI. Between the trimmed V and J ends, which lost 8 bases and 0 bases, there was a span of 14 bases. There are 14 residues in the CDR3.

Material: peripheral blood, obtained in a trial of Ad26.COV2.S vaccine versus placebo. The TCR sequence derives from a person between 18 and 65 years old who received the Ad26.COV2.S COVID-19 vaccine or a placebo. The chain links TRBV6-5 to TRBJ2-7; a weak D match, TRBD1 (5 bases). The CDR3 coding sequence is TGTGCCAGCCTGAAGACAGCAAGCTCCTACGAGCAGTACTTC. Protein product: CASLKTASSYEQYF.